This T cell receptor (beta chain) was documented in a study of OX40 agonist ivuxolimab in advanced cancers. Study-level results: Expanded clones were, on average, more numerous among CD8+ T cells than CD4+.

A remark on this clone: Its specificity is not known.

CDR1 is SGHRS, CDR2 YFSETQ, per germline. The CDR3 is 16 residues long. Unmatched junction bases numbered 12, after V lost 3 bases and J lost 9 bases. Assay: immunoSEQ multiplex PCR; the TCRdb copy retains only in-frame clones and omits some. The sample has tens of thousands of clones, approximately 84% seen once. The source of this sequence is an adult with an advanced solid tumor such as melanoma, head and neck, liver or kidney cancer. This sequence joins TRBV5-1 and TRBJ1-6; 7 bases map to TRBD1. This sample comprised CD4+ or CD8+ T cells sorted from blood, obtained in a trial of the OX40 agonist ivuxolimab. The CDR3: CASSSRRDSLFSPLHF. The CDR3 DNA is TGCGCCAGCAGCTCCCGTAGGGACAGCCTCTTTTCACCCCTCCACTTT.